This is a list of T cell receptor beta chains from one sample in a study of human T cells and chemical hapten exposure. MiXCR was run by TCRdb on the RACE reads, yielding one entry per CDR3 protein. The profile covers more than 75,000 distinct CDR3 sequences, with about 8.6% appearing a single time and 1.5% to 1.7% taken by the ten largest. What was sequenced was whole blood. Every receptor here comes from a male donor in good health. Some clones in this sample may be carry-over from other donors' samples. CDR3s include the opening cysteine and the closing phenylalanine or tryptophan. The D gene is left open where the match is weak. The size field is filled for only some rows; it gives once, few, many or a size class.

D	V	J	size	CDR3	DNA
NA	TRBV5-5	TRBJ1-2	few	CASSLARSNYGYTF	TGTGCCAGCAGCTTGGCCAGATCTAACTATGGCTACACCTTC
NA	TRBV6-5	TRBJ2-3	NA	CASSYRISTDTQYF	TGTGCCAGTTCATACCGAATCTCCACAGATACGCAGTATTTT
NA	TRBV19	TRBJ1-1	NA	CASSTSLRTEAFF	TGTGCCAGTAGTACTTCCTTGCGCACTGAAGCTTTCTTT
NA	TRBV7-2	TRBJ1-1	many	CASSGFQRNLNTEAFF	TGTGCCAGCAGCGGGTTCCAGCGAAACCTTAACACTGAAGCTTTCTTT
TRBD1	TRBV25-1	TRBJ1-4	NA	CASSGTGTGDGATNEKLFF	TGTGCCAGCAGTGGGACCGGGACAGGGGATGGGGCAACTAATGAAAAACTGTTTTTT
NA	TRBV29-1	TRBJ2-7	NA	CSVTTDAYEQYF	TGCAGCGTTACCACGGACGCCTACGAGCAGTACTTC
NA	TRBV5-1	TRBJ1-1	many	CASSLDRVDTEAFF	TGCGCCAGCAGCTTGGACAGGGTTGACACTGAAGCTTTCTTT
NA	TRBV7-2	TRBJ2-3	many	CASSLAWGEKYF	TGTGCCAGCAGCTTAGCGTGGGGGGAAAAGTATTTT
NA	TRBV7-9	TRBJ2-7	few	CASSQGPGLLHYEQYF	TGTGCCAGCAGCCAGGGGCCGGGACTACTTCACTACGAGCAGTACTTC
NA	TRBV7-2	TRBJ1-2	many	CASSLVGRANYGYTF	TGTGCCAGCAGCTTAGTCGGCAGAGCTAACTATGGCTACACCTTC
TRBD1	TRBV27	TRBJ2-7	NA	CASSLSTGSYEQYF	TGTGCCAGCAGTCTTTCGACAGGGAGCTACGAGCAGTACTTC
TRBD2	TRBV20-1	TRBJ2-2	few	CSARDGLAVTGELFF	TGCAGTGCTAGAGATGGACTAGCGGTCACCGGGGAGCTGTTTTTT
NA	TRBV5-5	TRBJ1-1	many	CASSFLYMNTEAFF	TGTGCCAGCAGCTTCTTGTACATGAACACTGAAGCTTTCTTT
TRBD2	TRBV5-4	TRBJ2-5	NA	CASSSGRGLAGQETQYF	TGTGCCAGCAGCTCGGGGCGGGGACTAGCGGGCCAAGAGACCCAGTACTTC
NA	TRBV5-1	TRBJ1-1	NA	CASSLDSGTEAFF	TGCGCCAGCAGCTTGGACAGTGGCACTGAAGCTTTCTTT
TRBD2	TRBV5-1	TRBJ2-7	many	CASSRGTSGGLDEQYF	TGCGCCAGCAGCCGGGGGACTAGCGGGGGCCTGGACGAGCAGTACTTC
NA	TRBV7-3	TRBJ2-3	few	CASSLETSSTDTQYF	TGTGCCAGCAGCTTAGAGACATCAAGCACAGATACGCAGTATTTT
TRBD2	TRBV3-1	TRBJ2-7	few	CASSPGLAGVEQYF	TGTGCCAGCAGCCCGGGACTAGCGGGAGTCGAGCAGTACTTC
NA	TRBV9	TRBJ2-5	NA	CASSVEPAQETQYF	TGTGCCAGCAGCGTAGAGCCAGCACAAGAGACCCAGTACTTC
NA	TRBV10-3	TRBJ2-7	NA	CAIRDGGLAEQYF	TGTGCCATTAGAGATGGGGGGCTCGCCGAGCAGTACTTC
TRBD1	TRBV27	TRBJ2-6	few	CASVGQGARGANVLTF	TGTGCCAGCGTGGGACAGGGGGCTCGTGGGGCCAACGTCCTGACTTTC
NA	TRBV29-1	TRBJ2-5	few	CSVEDGNSQETQYF	TGCAGCGTTGAAGATGGGAACAGTCAAGAGACCCAGTACTTC
NA	TRBV28	TRBJ2-7	NA	CASSSPSSGEQYF	TGTGCCAGCAGTTCCCCCTCTTCCGGCGAGCAGTACTTC
TRBD1	TRBV7-2	TRBJ1-1	few	CASSLGTGTADTLEAFF	TGTGCCAGCAGCTTAGGGACCGGGACAGCCGACACCCTTGAAGCTTTCTTT
NA	TRBV21-1	TRBJ2-7	few	CASSKEPGSPAYEQYF	TGTGCCAGCAGCAAAGAACCCGGATCTCCAGCCTACGAGCAGTACTTC
TRBD1	TRBV6-5	TRBJ2-1	NA	CASSYSTGAHYNEQFF	TGTGCCAGCAGTTACTCGACAGGGGCCCACTACAATGAGCAGTTCTTC
NA	TRBV4-1	TRBJ2-3	many	CASSQVGVGAGDTQYF	TGCGCCAGCAGCCAAGTAGGGGTGGGGGCAGGAGATACGCAGTATTTT